The 25 T cell receptor beta chains below come from one sample, sequenced in a study of OX40 agonist ivuxolimab in advanced cancers. Generated by immunoSEQ multiplex PCR, the TCRdb table keeps only in-frame clones and is missing some. This table has fewer than 35,000 clones, around nine tenths appearing once. The sequencing here drew on CD4+ or CD8+ T cells sorted from blood, taken in a trial of the OX40 agonist ivuxolimab. These receptor sequences come from an adult with an advanced solid tumor such as melanoma, head and neck, liver or kidney cancer.

This clone was detected once. The V call is TRBV7-9, the J call TRBJ1-4; D gene uncertain. Germline CDR1 is SEHNR and CDR2 is FQNEAQ (reference sequence). The germline V and J ends were trimmed by 6 bases and 12 bases, with 11 bases remaining between them. The CDR3 is 11 amino acids. CDR3 sequence reads: CASSRIEELFF. CDR3 DNA sequence: TGTGCCAGCAGTAGGATTGAGGAACTGTTTTTT.

The chain joins TRBV9 to TRBJ1-6; D is unclear. This CDR3 region has 13 residues. V lost 0 bases, J lost 10 bases, and 8 bases lay in between. The V gene's germline CDR1 is SGDLS and CDR2 YYNGEE. The CDR3 DNA reads as TGTGCCAGCAGCGTAGGATGGAACTCACCCCTCCACTTT. Amino acid sequence: CASSVGWNSPLHF.

The V call is TRBV21-1, the J call TRBJ1-2. TRBV21-1 is flagged as a pseudogene. This CDR3 spans 14 amino acids. CDR3 bases: TGTGCCAGCAGCAACGAAAATGGGGGCTATGGCTACACCTTC. This gives the protein CASSNENGGYGYTF.

V gene TRBV28 combines with J gene TRBJ2-2; possible D gene TRBD1, 6 bases. CDR1 MDHEN and CDR2 SYDVKM come from the germline V gene. The CDR3 sequence is 15 residues long. Trimming took off 6 bases at V and 4 bases at J, with 15 bases between the two ends. The CDR3 is CASSTRTDLTGELFF. The CDR3 DNA reads as TGTGCCAGCAGCACCCGGACAGACCTCACCGGGGAGCTGTTTTTT. Full variable domain (outside the CDR3, taken from reference TRBV28 and TRBJ2-2): DVKVTQSSRYLVKRTGEKVFLECVQDMDHENMFWYRQDPGLGLRLIYFSYDVKMKEKGDIPEGYSVSREKKERFSLILESASTNQTSMYLCASSTRTDLTGELFFGEGSRLTVL.

V gene TRBV5-1 combines with J gene TRBJ1-5; D gene uncertain. This CDR3 spans 14 amino acids. V lost 8 bases and J lost 0, with 12 bases in between. From germline, CDR1 is SGHRS and CDR2 YFSETQ. CDR3 in amino acids: CASREGASNQPQHF. As DNA, the CDR3 is TGCGCCAGTCGGGAGGGCGCTAGCAATCAGCCCCAGCATTTT. Filled out from reference TRBV5-1 and TRBJ1-5, the complete variable domain reads KAGVTQTPRYLIKTRGQQVTLSCSPISGHRSVSWYQQTPGQGLQFLFEYFSETQRNKGNFPGRFSGRQFSNSRSEMNVSTLELGDSALYLCASREGASNQPQHFGDGTRLSIL.

The chain uses TRBV11-1 and TRBJ2-7, with 12 bases aligning to TRBD1. The CDR3 is made up of 14 amino acids. V trimming: 5 bases; J trimming: 9 bases; junction bases outside the gene matches: 8. Germline CDR1 is SGHAT and CDR2 is FQDESV (reference sequence). The CDR3 DNA reads as TGTGCCAGCAGCCCAGGGACAGGGGGCATCGGGCAGTACTTC. Its protein is CASSPGTGGIGQYF.

V usage is TRBV5-1 and J usage is TRBJ2-5, with D uncertain. The closer fit of TRBJ2-7 to the DNA end suggests the J call may be wrong. In germline, CDR1 is SGHRS, CDR2 YFSETQ. The CDR3 runs 13 residues. CDR3 bases: TGCGCCAGCAGCTTCACACCCTCTGGCGAGCAGTACTTC. It encodes CASSFTPSGEQYF.

The chain is built from TRBV9 and TRBJ2-2; a possible D gene is TRBD1 (5 bases). Trimming cost V 4 bases and J 0 bases, with 7 bases left between them. CDR1 and CDR2 (germline): SGDLS, YYNGEE. CDR3 length equals 14 residues. The CDR3 here is CASSPGTNTGELFF. CDR3 bases: TGTGCCAGCAGCCCAGGGACGAACACCGGGGAGCTGTTTTTT.

With respect to this clone: A read error may account for a junction end that differs from germline. V is TRBV2 and J is TRBJ1-6; D not resolved. Per germline, CDR1 SNHLY and CDR2 FYNNEI. The CDR3 extends over 15 amino acids. CDR3 bases: TGTGCCAGCAGTTCATCAGGTTCCTCTAATTCACCCCTCCACTTT. This encodes CASSSSGSSNSPLHF.

This chain links TRBV10-1 with TRBJ2-4; 8 nucleotides match TRBD1. CDR3 length equals 17 residues. V trimming: 2 bases; J trimming: 7 bases; junction bases outside the gene matches: 13. Germline lookup yields CDR1 WNHNN and CDR2 SYGVQD (reference sequence). The CDR3 DNA reads TGCGCCAGCAGTGAGGTTCGGACAGGGCTAATATGGAACATTCAGTACTTC. It is translated as CASSEVRTGLIWNIQYF.

The V call is TRBV6-8, the J call TRBJ2-2; TRBD2 aligns across 12 bases. The CDR3 has 17 amino acids. The V segment lost 5 bases and the J segment 0 bases; nucleotides outside the gene matches: 4. Germline CDR1 and CDR2: MNHGY and SAAAGT. CDR3 in amino acids: CASSSLAGGPNTGELFF. In DNA form, the CDR3 reads TGTGCCAGCAGTAGTCTAGCGGGGGGGCCGAACACCGGGGAGCTGTTTTTT.

The V call is TRBV30, the J call TRBJ2-7; possibly TRBD1 for D (6 bases). Germline V gene lookup returns CDR1 GTSNPN and CDR2 SVGIG (reference sequence). This CDR3 spans 14 amino acids. Trimming shortened V by 3 bases and J by 3 bases, and 15 bases separated the two germline ends. Here the CDR3 DNA reads TGTGCCTGGAGGCCCGGGACATTGAACTACGAGCAGTACTTC. Amino acid sequence: CAWRPGTLNYEQYF.

The rearrangement uses TRBV7-2 and TRBJ2-1; 8 nucleotides line up with TRBD2. CDR3 length equals 15 residues. The germline gives CDR1 SGHTA, CDR2 FQGNSA. The J segment lost 7 bases and the V segment lost 5 bases, leaving 10 bases of the junction unmatched. The CDR3 is CASSTYSGMSNEQFF. The CDR3, as DNA: TGTGCCAGCAGCACCTATAGCGGGATGTCGAATGAGCAGTTCTTC.

The chain's CDR3 is CASSEETQYF. DNA for the CDR3: TGTGCCAGCAGTGAGGAGACCCAGTACTTC. V and J are TRBV7-2 and TRBJ2-5, with D uncertain. Trimming left V 6 bases short and J 5 bases short, with 4 bases between. The CDR3 contains 10 residues. Germline V gene lookup returns CDR1 SGHTA and CDR2 FQGNSA.

The J gene is TRBJ1-4, the V gene TRBV18, with 8 positions matching TRBD1. Per germline, CDR1 KGHSH and CDR2 LQKENI. There are 16 residues in the CDR3. Trimming took 5 bases from V and 8 from J; bases not matched to a gene: 13. CDR3 in amino acids: CASSSVPGTGHEKLFF. In DNA form, the CDR3 reads TGTGCCAGCTCATCAGTTCCAGGGACAGGTCACGAAAAACTGTTTTTT.

The V gene is TRBV29-1, the J gene TRBJ1-5; 10 positions match TRBD1. The CDR3 totals 17 residues. From germline, CDR1 is SQVTM and CDR2 ANQGSEA. The trim removed 6 bases at V and 3 bases at J, leaving 14 bases unmatched. The CDR3 region is CSVQGRPGQGINQPQHF. DNA of the CDR3: TGCAGCGTCCAGGGCCGTCCGGGACAGGGGATCAATCAGCCCCAGCATTTT.

This clone was observed once. The V call is TRBV11-3, the J call TRBJ2-1, with TRBD2 identical over 7 bases. The trim removed 5 bases at V and 12 bases at J, leaving 13 bases unmatched. Germline CDR1 is SGHNT and CDR2 is YENEEA. The CDR3 is made up of 14 amino acids. DNA of the CDR3: TGTGCCAGCAGCAGTAACGCGGGAGCCCGCGGGCAGTTCTTC. Its translation is CASSSNAGARGQFF. The whole variable domain, filled in from reference TRBV11-3 and TRBJ2-1, reads EAGVVQSPRYKIIEKKQPVAFWCNPISGHNTLYWYLQNLGQGPELLIRYENEEAVDDSQLPKDRFSAERLKGVDSTLKIQPAELGDSAVYLCASSSNAGARGQFFGPGTRLTVL.

The rearrangement links TRBV19 to TRBJ2-2; no firm D call. The germline V gene encodes CDR1 LNHDA and CDR2 SQIVND (reference sequence). The CDR3 contains 20 residues. V was shortened by 2 bases and J by 2 bases, with 24 bases between the two germline ends. CDR3 sequence reads: CASSITTVWAGAINTGELFF. The CDR3 DNA is TGTGCCAGTAGTATAACCACGGTCTGGGCAGGCGCGATTAACACCGGGGAGCTGTTTTTT. Full variable domain (remainder filled in from reference TRBV19 and TRBJ2-2): DGGITQSPKYLFRKEGQNVTLSCEQNLNHDAMYWYRQDPGQGLRLIYYSQIVNDFQKGDIAEGYSVSREKKESFPLTVTSAQKNPTAFYLCASSITTVWAGAINTGELFFGEGSRLTVL.

The J gene is TRBJ2-5, the V gene TRBV5-1; 8 bases are shared with TRBD1. This CDR3 spans 14 amino acids. Trimming removed 3 bases from V and 4 bases from J; junction bases left unmatched: 5. Germline V lookup: CDR1 SGHRS, CDR2 YFSETQ. The CDR3 sequence: CASSSGQGRETQYF. CDR3 nucleotide sequence: TGCGCCAGCAGCTCTGGACAGGGTCGAGAGACCCAGTACTTC.

J is TRBJ1-1 and V is TRBV5-6; D not certain. Deletions cut 0 bases from V and 5 bases from J, with 11 bases between. CDR3 length: 14 residues. Germline-derived CDR1 and CDR2 are SGHDT and YYEEEE. CDR3 DNA sequence: TGTGCCAGCAGCTTGGAGGGCGTATGGACTGAAGCTTTCTTT. Translated: CASSLEGVWTEAFF.

V gene TRBV6-1 combines with J gene TRBJ2-1; a possible D gene is TRBD1 (5 bases). In germline, CDR1 is MNHNS, CDR2 SASEGT. This CDR3 contains 13 residues. The germline V and J ends were trimmed by 3 bases and 7 bases, with 10 bases remaining between them. The CDR3 region is CASSDGRVNEQFF. DNA for the CDR3: TGTGCCAGCAGTGACGGCAGGGTGAATGAGCAGTTCTTC.

The chain employs TRBV11-3 and TRBJ2-1; D possibly matches TRBD1 or TRBD2 (5 bases each). Germline values: CDR1 SGHNT, CDR2 YENEEA. CDR3 length: 14 residues. Trimming took off 0 bases at V and 8 bases at J, with 11 bases between the two ends. This CDR3 is CASSLEWGTDEQFF. In DNA, the CDR3 is TGTGCCAGCAGCTTAGAATGGGGGACGGATGAGCAGTTCTTC.

The chain joins TRBV5-6 to TRBJ1-2; perhaps TRBD1 as D (5 bases). The CDR3 totals 14 residues. Germline lookup yields CDR1 SGHDT and CDR2 YYEEEE. The V end lost 0 bases, the J end lost 2 bases, and 8 bases lay between the germline ends. The CDR3 region is CASSLGWDNYGYTF. The CDR3 DNA sequence: TGTGCCAGCAGCTTGGGGTGGGACAACTATGGCTACACCTTC.

The J gene is TRBJ2-1, the V gene TRBV7-8; 13 bases are a match to TRBD2. Trimming at V came to 5 bases and at J to 3 bases, leaving 4 bases not matched to a gene. Germline CDR1 reads SGHVS; CDR2 reads FQNEAQ. There are 16 residues in the CDR3. Here the CDR3 DNA reads TGTGCCAGCAGCAGGACTAGCGGGAGCCTCTACAATGAGCAGTTCTTC. Its translation is CASSRTSGSLYNEQFF.

The chain is built from TRBV5-1 and TRBJ2-7, with TRBD2 matching 9 bases. J lost 2 bases, V lost 1 base, and 4 bases had no gene match. The CDR3 covers 15 residues. Germline V gene sequence: CDR1 SGHRS, CDR2 YFSETQ. For the CDR3, the DNA is TGCGCCAGCAGCTTGTTAGCGGGGGAGGCCTACGAGCAGTACTTC. Its protein product is CASSLLAGEAYEQYF.